These 23 T cell receptor beta chains were all obtained from the same sample, sequenced in a study of human thymus T cells. The repertoire was sequenced with immunoSEQ multiplex PCR; TCRdb's copy has only in-frame clones and lacks some. The data show roughly 120,000 clones, with over 85% seen just once and around 0.024% held by the top ten. Resections removed during corrective heart surgery provided the thymus tissue used. The sequenced material came from thymus tissue. These receptors were obtained from a boy in the first two years of life with a congenital heart defect but otherwise immunologically healthy.

V and J are TRBV7-2 and TRBJ1-5; D is uncertain. The V and J ends lost 1 base and 3 bases respectively, with 13 bases between them. The germline CDR1 and CDR2 sequences are SGHTA and FQGNSA. The CDR3 contains 16 residues. The CDR3 region is CASSLGYRALNQPQHF. The CDR3 bases are TGTGCCAGCAGCTTAGGGTATAGGGCTCTCAATCAGCCCCAGCATTTT.

The chain joins TRBV7-6 to TRBJ2-3, with D unresolved. Germline V CDR1 and CDR2: SGHVS, FNYEAQ. This CDR3 contains 11 residues. V dropped 5 bases and J dropped 3 bases, with 3 bases sitting between them. The CDR3 bases are TGTGCCAGCAGCCAGACAGATACGCAGTATTTT. This encodes CASSQTDTQYF.

The CDR3 region has the DNA TGTGCCAGCAGTCCACGCCTTGATGGGAACGATGGCTACACCTTC. Its protein product is CASSPRLDGNDGYTF. This sequence joins TRBV28 and TRBJ1-2; D ambiguous. CDR1 is MDHEN and CDR2 is SYDVKM in the germline V gene. V gave up 5 bases and J gave up 6 bases, with 19 bases separating them. This CDR3 is built from 15 residues.

The J gene is TRBJ2-1, the V gene TRBV7-2; TRBD2 matches at 11 bases. Germline trimming cut 5 bases from V and 6 bases from J; bases unmatched to any gene: 6. Germline assignment: CDR1 SGHTA and CDR2 FQGNSA. The CDR3 is 15 amino acids. CDR3: CASSGSGGGVNEQFF. The CDR3 DNA sequence: TGTGCCAGCAGCGGTAGCGGGGGGGGAGTCAATGAGCAGTTCTTC.

This clone occurred a few times. This rearrangement joins TRBV9 to TRBJ1-1; D perhaps matches TRBD1 (6 bases). The CDR3 is 13 residues long. V gave up 3 bases and J gave up 8 bases, with 14 bases separating them. From germline, CDR1 is SGDLS and CDR2 YYNGEE. CDR3 in DNA: TGTGCCAGCAGCGGAGGGGGAGGGCCCGAAGCTTTCTTT. Encoded protein: CASSGGGGPEAFF.

This clone was counted once. The V call is TRBV27, the J call TRBJ2-7; 9 bases are shared with TRBD1. The CDR3 runs to 19 residues. J lost 1 base, V lost 5 bases, and 18 bases had no gene match. Germline-derived CDR1 and CDR2 are MNHEY and SMNVEV (reference sequence). This CDR3 is CASSPHEPGQGLGSYEQYF. CDR3 in DNA: TGTGCCAGCAGTCCCCATGAACCGGGACAGGGTCTTGGGTCCTACGAGCAGTACTTC.

In its sample, this clone was seen once. The rearrangement links TRBV4-1 to TRBJ1-2; 7 bases fit TRBD1. The CDR3 sequence is 16 residues long. With V trimmed by 5 bases and J by 3 bases, 12 bases remained unmatched. Per germline, CDR1 MGHRA and CDR2 YSYEKL. The CDR3 nucleotides are TGCGCCAGCAGCGCCCTCGGGGCCAGGGGGGACTATGGCTACACCTTC. It is translated as CASSALGARGDYGYTF.

The gene calls are TRBV5-1 and TRBJ1-1, with 8 nucleotides matching TRBD1. This CDR3 has 14 amino acids. The germline V gene has CDR1 SGHRS and CDR2 YFSETQ. J was trimmed by 6 bases and V by 7 bases; bases with no gene match: 11. The DNA for the CDR3 is TGCGCCAGCCAGCCCGTGACAGGGGTCGCTGAAGCTTTCTTT. This sequence encodes CASQPVTGVAEAFF.

This clone was seen once. The chain is built from TRBV5-6 and TRBJ2-3, with D perhaps given as TRBD1 or TRBD2 (5 bases each). Trimming took 2 bases from V and 10 from J, leaving 8 bases between them. In germline, CDR1 is SGHDT, CDR2 YYEEEE. This CDR3 region has 11 residues. This chain's CDR3 is CASSFRGPQYF. In DNA, the CDR3 is TGTGCCAGCAGCTTCCGGGGACCGCAGTATTTT.

V is TRBV14 and J is TRBJ2-6; 8 nucleotides align to TRBD1. Germline CDR1 and CDR2: SGHDN and FVKESK. V was clipped by 4 bases and J by 1 base; unmatched bases: 0. This CDR3 is built from 15 residues. CDR3 sequence reads: CASSRTGSGANVLTF. CDR3 nucleotides: TGTGCCAGCAGCCGGACAGGGTCTGGGGCCAACGTCCTGACTTTC.

The chain carries TRBV7-2 and TRBJ2-5; 9 nucleotides line up with TRBD1. CDR1 and CDR2 (germline): SGHTA, FQGNSA. V lost 4 bases to trimming and J lost 5 bases; unmatched junction nucleotides: 11. This CDR3 region has 16 residues. CDR3 DNA sequence: TGTGCCAGCAGCTCCCGGGACAGGGAGTTCGGGGAGACCCAGTACTTC. Translation: CASSSRDREFGETQYF.

The chain uses TRBV28 and TRBJ1-4, with D uncertain. There are 15 residues in the CDR3. Trimming pared 2 bases from V and 7 bases from J, leaving 14 bases between. Germline-derived CDR1 and CDR2 are MDHEN and SYDVKM. DNA for the CDR3: TGTGCCAGCAGTTTAAAGGGTCAGTTCTCTGAAAAACTGTTTTTT. Translated: CASSLKGQFSEKLFF.

J is TRBJ1-1 and V is TRBV6-1, with D unclear. V was pared by 0 bases and J by 10 bases, with 18 bases between. Germline V gene lookup returns CDR1 MNHNS and CDR2 SASEGT. The CDR3 has 15 amino acids. CDR3 amino acids: CASSEAEGYGCVAFF. The CDR3 nucleotides are TGTGCCAGCAGTGAAGCGGAAGGTTACGGGTGCGTAGCTTTCTTT.

The chain links TRBV19 to TRBJ2-4, with D perhaps matching TRBD1 or TRBD2 (5 bases each). Germline V gene lookup returns CDR1 LNHDA and CDR2 SQIVND (reference sequence). V was cut by 7 bases and J by 0 bases, with 13 bases left in between. The CDR3 loop spans 15 amino acids. The CDR3 nucleotides read TGTGCCAGTAAGGGGCAGGGAGTAGCCAAAAACATTCAGTACTTC. This encodes CASKGQGVAKNIQYF.

The chain joins TRBV5-6 to TRBJ1-5; possible D gene TRBD1, 6 bases. Germline CDR1 reads SGHDT; CDR2 reads YYEEEE. Trimming shortened V by 0 bases and J by 0 bases, and 13 bases separated the two germline ends. The length of the CDR3 is 17 residues. The CDR3 sequence is CASSLAGGQYSNQPQHF. The CDR3 DNA is TGTGCCAGCAGCTTGGCCGGGGGGCAATATAGCAATCAGCCCCAGCATTTT.

J is TRBJ1-1 and V is TRBV27; TRBD1 is a possible D gene (5 bases). This CDR3 comprises 13 residues. Germline CDR1 MNHEY, CDR2 SMNVEV (reference sequence). Trimming cost V 6 bases and J 0 bases, with 8 bases left between them. CDR3 coding DNA: TGTGCCAGCAGGTCAGGGATGAACACTGAAGCTTTCTTT. Encoded protein: CASRSGMNTEAFF.

This clone was seen only once. V gene TRBV10-1 combines with J gene TRBJ2-1; 7 bases line up with TRBD1. This CDR3 has 14 amino acids. Germline V gene data show CDR1 as WNHNN and CDR2 as SYGVQD (reference sequence). J gave up 2 bases and V 3 bases, and 1 base lay outside the gene matches. In DNA form, the CDR3 reads TGCGCCAGCAGTGAAGGGGGCACCTACAATGAGCAGTTCTTC. It translates to CASSEGGTYNEQFF.

This chain links TRBV4-3 with TRBJ2-1; D may correspond to TRBD1 or TRBD2 (5 bases each). The V gene lost 4 bases and the J gene lost 10 bases, with 17 bases spanning the gap. This CDR3 region has 14 residues. In germline, CDR1 is LGHNA, CDR2 YSLEER. This CDR3 is CASSPRDRVGEQFF. CDR3 DNA: TGCGCCAGCAGCCCCCGGGACCGGGTCGGGGAGCAGTTCTTC.

V gene TRBV5-6 combines with J gene TRBJ2-5; TRBD2 aligns across 12 bases. V dropped 4 bases and J dropped 0; count of bases not matched to a gene: 10. This CDR3 region has 18 residues. The germline gives CDR1 SGHDT, CDR2 YYEEEE. The CDR3 reads CASSPAGTSGRNQETQYF. The CDR3 DNA reads TGTGCCAGCAGCCCAGCAGGGACTAGCGGGCGGAACCAAGAGACCCAGTACTTC.

The V call is TRBV19, the J call TRBJ1-2, with 10 bases matching TRBD1. The V and J ends lost 0 bases and 6 bases, in that order; junction bases with no gene match: 4. The CDR3 length is 15 residues. Germline CDR1 reads LNHDA; CDR2 reads SQIVND (reference sequence). CDR3 region: CASSIEPGTGDGYTF. The CDR3 nucleotides are TGTGCCAGTAGTATAGAACCCGGGACAGGGGATGGCTACACCTTC.

This clone was detected once. The rearrangement uses TRBV9 and TRBJ2-1; 9 bases fit TRBD2. The CDR3 extends over 14 amino acids. V lost 2 bases, J lost 12 bases, and 9 bases stayed unmatched. Germline V CDR1 and CDR2: SGDLS, YYNGEE. The CDR3 loop is CASSVSLAGVGQFF. As DNA, the CDR3 is TGTGCCAGCAGCGTCTCCTTAGCGGGGGTCGGGCAGTTCTTC.

V is TRBV5-1 and J is TRBJ1-2; 8 bases fit TRBD1. Germline CDR1 reads SGHRS; CDR2 reads YFSETQ. Trimming cost V 6 bases and J 5 bases; bases outside gene matches: 12. The CDR3 has 15 amino acids. CDR3 sequence reads: CASTDLDRGRYGYTF. CDR3 DNA sequence: TGCGCCAGCACCGATCTCGACAGGGGTCGTTATGGCTACACCTTC.

This chain uses TRBV30 with TRBJ1-3, with 8 bases aligning to TRBD1. Germline V lookup: CDR1 GTSNPN, CDR2 SVGIG (reference sequence). V dropped 0 bases and J dropped 3; count of bases not matched to a gene: 4. The CDR3 covers 15 residues. CDR3 coding DNA: TGTGCCTGGAGTGTAGGCAGGGGGCATGGAAACACCATATATTTT. Translated, it gives CAWSVGRGHGNTIYF. Full variable domain (missing parts from reference TRBV30 and TRBJ1-3): SQTIHQWPATLVQPVGSPLSLECTVEGTSNPNLYWYRQAAGRGLQLLFYSVGIGQISSEVPQNLSASRPQDRQFILSSKKLLLSDSGFYLCAWSVGRGHGNTIYFGEGSWLTVV.